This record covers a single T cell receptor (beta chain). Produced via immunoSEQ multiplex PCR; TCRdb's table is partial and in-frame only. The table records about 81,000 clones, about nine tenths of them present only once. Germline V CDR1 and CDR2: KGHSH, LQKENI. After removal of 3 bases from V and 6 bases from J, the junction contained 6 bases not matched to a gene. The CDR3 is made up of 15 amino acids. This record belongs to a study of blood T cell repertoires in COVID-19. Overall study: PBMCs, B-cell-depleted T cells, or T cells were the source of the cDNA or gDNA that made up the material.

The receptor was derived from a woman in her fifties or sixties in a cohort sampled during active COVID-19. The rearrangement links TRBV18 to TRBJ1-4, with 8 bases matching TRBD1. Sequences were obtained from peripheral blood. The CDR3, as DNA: TGTGCCAGCTCACCCAGGCGGACAGGGTATGAAAAACTGTTTTTT. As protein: CASSPRRTGYEKLFF.